Presented here are 28 T cell receptor beta chains from one specimen sequenced in a study of blood T cells in healthy people across ages. For the second PCR, which ran for roughly 7 to 11 cycles, a sample-barcoded 5' primer and a J-beta primer mix were used. Using its own MiXCR run on the 5' RACE reads, TCRdb lists one record per CDR3 protein. The sample shows under 2,000,000 distinct CDR3 sequences, around 50% of them seen only once. The sequencing input was blood. Receptors were obtained from a woman aged 35 to 49 in good health.

This clonotype was recorded only once. The chain couples TRBV10-3 to TRBJ2-1; possibly TRBD2 for D (7 bases). This CDR3 has 17 residues. The V and J ends lost 0 bases and 8 bases respectively, with 20 bases between them. Per the germline V gene, CDR1 is ENHRY and CDR2 is SYGVKD. The CDR3 nucleotides read TGTGCCATCAGTGAGTCGATATCGGGGGGCGCGATGGATGAGCAGTTCTTC. Encoded protein: CAISESISGGAMDEQFF.

This clonotype has only a few counts. The chain is built from TRBV28 and TRBJ2-3; TRBD1 or TRBD2 may be the D gene (6 bases each). CDR3 length: 14 amino acids. V gave up 3 bases and J gave up 5 bases, with 12 bases separating them. CDR1 and CDR2 from the germline V gene are MDHEN and SYDVKM. The CDR3 region is CASSFRGLLDTQYF. For the CDR3, the DNA is TGTGCCAGCAGTTTCAGGGGACTTTTAGATACGCAGTATTTT.

The CDR3 DNA is TGTGCTAGTGGTTTGTCCCCCCAGGGGGCGGGCTATGGCTACACCTTC. It encodes CASGLSPQGAGYGYTF. The chain employs TRBV12-5 and TRBJ1-2, with 8 bases that match TRBD1. With V trimmed by 2 bases and J by 4 bases, 9 bases remained unmatched. The CDR3 has 16 residues. Germline CDR1 and CDR2: LGHNT and FRNRAP.

The chain combines TRBV20-1 with TRBJ2-1; D possibly corresponds to TRBD2 (7 bases). Trimming removed 3 bases at V and 3 bases at J, with 15 bases between. The V gene's germline CDR1 is DFQATT and CDR2 SNEGSKA (reference sequence). This CDR3 spans 15 amino acids. The CDR3 loop reads CSASTGGQNYNEQFF. CDR3 DNA sequence: TGCAGTGCTAGCACGGGGGGACAAAACTACAATGAGCAGTTCTTC.

This chain uses TRBV6-5 with TRBJ2-7, with TRBD1 as a possible D gene (5 bases). The CDR3 extends over 15 amino acids. Per germline, CDR1 MNHEY and CDR2 SVGAGI. The V gene lost 10 bases and the J gene lost 2 bases, with 21 bases spanning the gap. CDR3 region: CANSQTETSTYEQYF. The DNA of the CDR3 is TGTGCCAACAGCCAGACAGAGACCTCTACCTACGAGCAGTACTTC.

The chain has TRBV11-2 and TRBJ2-1; 13 bases fit TRBD2. The V segment lost 0 bases and the J segment 11 bases; nucleotides outside the gene matches: 10. Germline CDR1 reads SGHAT; CDR2 reads FQNNGV. This CDR3 contains 17 residues. The CDR3 region is CASSLDRLAGGNLKQFF. The CDR3 coding sequence is TGTGCCAGCAGCTTAGATCGACTAGCGGGGGGCAATCTCAAGCAGTTCTTC.

This clonotype occurred a few times. The chain couples TRBV5-1 to TRBJ1-2; D uncertain. CDR1 SGHRS and CDR2 YFSETQ come from the germline V gene. The CDR3 extends over 15 amino acids. The V gene lost 0 bases and the J gene lost 0 bases, with 9 bases spanning the gap. CDR3 DNA sequence: TGCGCCAGCAGCTTGGATGGAAGAGCTAACTATGGCTACACCTTC. Residues: CASSLDGRANYGYTF.

This sequence joins TRBV7-2 and TRBJ2-1; TRBD1 matches 8 bases. Germline V gives CDR1 SGHTA, CDR2 FQGNSA. V trimming: 4 bases; J trimming: 5 bases; junction bases outside the gene matches: 10. CDR3 length equals 16 residues. CDR3 DNA sequence: TGTGCCAGCAGCTCTGTGGACAGGGTACCCGACAATGAGCAGTTCTTC. This sequence encodes CASSSVDRVPDNEQFF.

This sequence joins TRBV20-1 and TRBJ2-6, with a weak D call TRBD2 (5 bases). Between the trimmed V and J ends, which lost 2 bases and 4 bases, there was a span of 21 bases. Germline CDR1 reads DFQATT; CDR2 reads SNEGSKA (reference sequence). This CDR3 spans 18 amino acids. CDR3 in amino acids: CSARSPRPGISGANVLTF. The CDR3 DNA is TGCAGTGCTAGATCCCCCAGGCCGGGGATTTCCGGGGCCAACGTCCTGACTTTC.

CDR3 in DNA: TGTGCCAGCAGTGGGTTACACAGGTCAGAGCAGTTCTTC. Protein product: CASSGLHRSEQFF. The genes are TRBV2 and TRBJ2-1, with D possibly being TRBD1 (5 bases). The length of the CDR3 is 13 residues. Germline-derived CDR1 and CDR2 are SNHLY and FYNNEI. V shed 4 bases and J shed 10 bases, with 14 bases lying between them.

Details on this clonotype: The junction departs from germline at one end; a sequencing error may be responsible. V gene TRBV2 combines with J gene TRBJ2-7; D perhaps matches TRBD2 (6 bases). CDR3 size: 15 residues. The germline CDR1 and CDR2 sequences are SNHLY and FYNNEI. The CDR3 DNA follows: TGTGCCAGCCGCGGGGTGGGGGAAACCTCCCACGAGCAGTACTTC. Translation: CASRGVGETSHEQYF.

The V call is TRBV20-1, the J call TRBJ2-7, with unresolved D. This CDR3 comprises 14 residues. V was trimmed by 2 bases and J by 0 bases, leaving 11 bases between them. CDR1 and CDR2 (germline): DFQATT, SNEGSKA (reference sequence). The CDR3 DNA sequence: TGCAGTGCTAGACCTATTGATTCCTCCTACGAGCAGTACTTC. Its protein is CSARPIDSSYEQYF.

This sequence joins TRBV5-1 and TRBJ2-5; no firm D call. The CDR3 is made up of 13 amino acids. Germline CDR1 and CDR2: SGHRS and YFSETQ. V shed 4 bases and J shed 3 bases, with 10 bases lying between them. The CDR3 here is CASSGVGKETQYF. CDR3 coding DNA: TGCGCCAGCAGCGGGGTGGGGAAAGAGACCCAGTACTTC.

This clonotype was picked up a small number of times. The genes are TRBV13 and TRBJ2-5; TRBD2 aligns across 12 bases. CDR1 and CDR2 from the germline V gene are PRHDT and FYEKMQ (reference sequence). Trimming cost V 5 bases and J 4 bases; bases outside gene matches: 8. This CDR3 comprises 16 residues. CDR3 bases: TGTGCCAGCAGCCCGAGACTAGCGGGGGAGTCAGAGACCCAGTACTTC. Its translation: CASSPRLAGESETQYF.

This sequence joins TRBV7-9 and TRBJ2-3; 12 bases are a match to TRBD1. The CDR3 sequence is 15 residues long. The germline gives CDR1 SEHNR, CDR2 FQNEAQ (reference sequence). V trimming: 5 bases; J trimming: 6 bases; junction bases outside the gene matches: 6. The CDR3 loop reads CASSDRDRGQDTQYF. In nucleotides, the CDR3 is TGTGCCAGCAGCGACCGGGACAGGGGGCAGGATACGCAGTATTTT.

The chain uses TRBV7-6 and TRBJ2-5, with 11 bases matching TRBD2. Germline V CDR1 and CDR2: SGHVS, FNYEAQ. V lost 5 bases, J lost 3 bases, and 11 bases stayed unmatched. The CDR3 length is 17 residues. The CDR3 DNA sequence: TGTGCCAGCAGCCTAAGAAGGGAGGGACTAGCGGAAGAGACCCAGTACTTC. It encodes CASSLRREGLAEETQYF.

This sequence joins TRBV6-2 or TRBV6-3 and TRBJ1-5; D gene ambiguous. The germline gives CDR1 MNHEY, CDR2 SVGEGT. V was clipped by 4 bases and J by 0 bases, with 7 bases between them. The CDR3 is 14 amino acids. The CDR3: CASSLQSSNQPQHF. For the CDR3, the DNA is TGTGCCAGCAGTTTGCAGAGTAGCAATCAGCCCCAGCATTTT.

The chain couples TRBV18 to TRBJ2-5; D is perhaps TRBD1 (6 bases). V gave up 0 bases and J gave up 5 bases, with 22 bases separating them. CDR3 length: 18 residues. Germline CDR1 reads KGHSH; CDR2 reads LQKENI. The CDR3, as DNA: TGTGCCAGCTCACCACCGAAAGGGACAAGAAAGGGGGACGAGACCCAGTACTTC. This sequence encodes CASSPPKGTRKGDETQYF.

The chain joins TRBV11-2 to TRBJ2-1, with TRBD2 matching 11 bases. The CDR3 covers 17 residues. Unmatched junction bases numbered 11, after V lost 5 bases and J lost 5 bases. From germline, CDR1 is SGHAT and CDR2 FQNNGV. CDR3 in DNA: TGTGCCAGCAGCCGGGCTAGCGGGGGGATCGGGCACAATGAGCAGTTCTTC. Its protein product is CASSRASGGIGHNEQFF. Full variable domain (missing parts from reference TRBV11-2 and TRBJ2-1): EAGVAQSPRYKIIEKRQSVAFWCNPISGHATLYWYQQILGQGPKLLIQFQNNGVVDDSQLPKDRFSAERLKGVDSTLKIQPAKLEDSAVYLCASSRASGGIGHNEQFFGPGTRLTVL.

The J gene is TRBJ1-2, the V gene TRBV28; D is uncertain. Germline values: CDR1 MDHEN, CDR2 SYDVKM. This CDR3 spans 15 amino acids. Trimming shortened V by 4 bases and J by 2 bases, and 14 bases separated the two germline ends. The CDR3 region is CASSSSVGGNYGYTF. The CDR3 coding sequence is TGTGCCAGCAGTTCCTCCGTAGGAGGGAACTATGGCTACACCTTC.

The chain is built from TRBV29-1 and TRBJ2-6; weak D call: TRBD2 (6 bases). Germline values: CDR1 SQVTM, CDR2 ANQGSEA. V was clipped by 3 bases and J by 2 bases, with 11 bases between them. There are 15 residues in the CDR3. The DNA of the CDR3 is TGCAGCGTTGAGGGGGACTCAACTGGGGCCAACGTCCTGACTTTC. Translating it yields CSVEGDSTGANVLTF. The variable domain in full, completed from reference TRBV29-1 and TRBJ2-6, reads SAVISQKPSRDICQRGTSLTIQCQVDSQVTMMFWYRQQPGQSLTLIATANQGSEATYESGFVIDKFPISRPNLTFSTLTVSNMSPEDSSIYLCSVEGDSTGANVLTFGAGSRLTVL.

Only a few counts were recorded for this clonotype. The CDR3 sequence: CASSLPRNEQYF. CDR3 in DNA: TGTGCCAGCAGCTTACCCCGTAATGAGCAGTACTTC. The chain employs TRBV7-9 and TRBJ2-5, with unresolved D. The CDR3 consists of 12 residues. V was shortened by 2 bases and J by 11 bases, with 12 bases between the two germline ends. The germline gives CDR1 SEHNR, CDR2 FQNEAQ (reference sequence).

A word on this clonotype: A much larger clone is a single base away; this may be a read error. The chain is built from TRBV7-2 and TRBJ2-5; 9 bases line up with TRBD1. Germline CDR1 reads SGHTA; CDR2 reads FQGNSA. V shed 7 bases and J 5 bases; nucleotides not matched to a gene: 8. The CDR3 length is 14 residues. CDR3 sequence: CASNKQGARETQYF. The CDR3 bases are TGTGCCAGCAACAAACAGGGGGCGAGGGAGACCCAGTACTTC.

This clonotype was counted once. V and J are TRBV29-1 and TRBJ2-7, with 10 bases matching TRBD2. The DNA matches TRBJ2-4 better at its end, which makes the J call doubtful. The CDR3 sequence is 15 residues long. From germline, CDR1 is SQVTM and CDR2 ANQGSEA. The CDR3 sequence is CSVYGTSAIGGIQYF. DNA of the CDR3: TGCAGCGTTTACGGGACTAGCGCAATAGGGGGCATTCAGTACTTC.

The genes are TRBV28 and TRBJ2-1; 9 nucleotides agree with TRBD2. V lost 7 bases to trimming and J lost 2 bases; unmatched junction nucleotides: 9. This CDR3 region has 16 residues. Per germline, CDR1 MDHEN and CDR2 SYDVKM. The CDR3 DNA is TGTGCCAGCACCGTAGCGGGGGCGTTGACCTACAATGAGCAGTTCTTC. Amino acid sequence: CASTVAGALTYNEQFF.

The V gene is TRBV6-1, the J gene TRBJ1-5; 7 bases map to TRBD1. Trimming cost V 6 bases and J 0 bases; bases outside gene matches: 11. CDR1 and CDR2 (germline): MNHNS, SASEGT. CDR3 length: 17 amino acids. The CDR3 bases are TGTGCCAGCAGGGGGACAGAACCCAATTATAGCAATCAGCCCCAGCATTTT. Protein product: CASRGTEPNYSNQPQHF.

The V and J genes are TRBV11-3 and TRBJ2-5; D is unresolved. The J call is in doubt because the DNA end fits TRBJ2-7 better. CDR1 is SGHNT and CDR2 is YENEEA in the germline V gene. This CDR3 has 12 residues. As DNA, the CDR3 is TGTGCCAGCAGTACTATAACGGGCGAGCAGTACTTC. This encodes CASSTITGEQYF.

This clonotype has more than one count but fewer than ten. CDR3 sequence: CASRERTGGLYNEQFF. As DNA, the CDR3 is TGTGCCAGCAGGGAAAGAACAGGGGGCCTCTACAATGAGCAGTTCTTC. The gene calls are TRBV6-1 and TRBJ2-1; 9 bases are a match to TRBD1. V trimming: 6 bases; J trimming: 3 bases; junction bases outside the gene matches: 9. The CDR3 length is 16 residues. Per the germline V gene, CDR1 is MNHNS and CDR2 is SASEGT.